The source of this T cell receptor beta chain is a study of T cell clonality in common variable immunodeficiency. Comment on this clone: The antigen remains unidentified. The read stops 3 residues short of the end of the CDR3; the missing end is completed from the germline J gene.

Points from the study as a whole: Reportedly, TCR beta sequences from common variable immunodeficiency showed fewer deletions and N-nucleotide insertions.

V lost 6 bases to trimming and J lost 6 bases, with 17 bases between them. From germline, CDR1 is DFQATT and CDR2 SNEGSKA (reference sequence). The CDR3 covers 13 residues. The assay was immunoSEQ multiplex PCR, and TCRdb's table has in-frame clones only and misses some. This repertoire holds about 23,000 clones, and none appear only once. Material: peripheral blood mononuclear cells. The V gene is TRBV20-1, the J gene TRBJ1-1; the D is unclear. This clonotype was sampled from a human donor with common variable immunodeficiency. CDR3 protein: CSAPASGNPEAFF. The covered CDR3 bases are TGCAGTGCCCCGGCAAGCGGAAACCCTGAA.